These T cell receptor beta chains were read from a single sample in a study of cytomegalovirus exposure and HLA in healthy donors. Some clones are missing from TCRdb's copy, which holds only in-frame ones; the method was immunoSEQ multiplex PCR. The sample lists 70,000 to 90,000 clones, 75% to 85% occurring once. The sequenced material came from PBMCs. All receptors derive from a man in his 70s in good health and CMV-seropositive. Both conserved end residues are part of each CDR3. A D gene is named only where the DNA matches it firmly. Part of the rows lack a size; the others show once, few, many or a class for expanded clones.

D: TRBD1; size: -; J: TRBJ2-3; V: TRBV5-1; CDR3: CASSPPTGGATDTQYF; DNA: TGCGCCAGCAGCCCCCCTACAGGGGGCGCGACAGATACGCAGTATTTT
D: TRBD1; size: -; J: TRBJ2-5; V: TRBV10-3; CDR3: CAAGQGEQETQYF; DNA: TGTGCCGCGGGACAGGGCGAACAAGAGACCCAGTACTTC
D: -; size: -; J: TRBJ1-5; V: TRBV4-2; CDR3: CASSQDQQGGNQPQHF; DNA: TGTGCCAGCAGCCAAGATCAACAGGGAGGCAATCAGCCCCAGCATTTT
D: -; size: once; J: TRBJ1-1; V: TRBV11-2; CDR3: CASSWGGGDTEAFF; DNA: TGTGCCAGCAGCTGGGGTGGGGGGGACACTGAAGCTTTCTTT
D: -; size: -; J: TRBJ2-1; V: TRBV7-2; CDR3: CASTPSTSLQNEQFF; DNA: TGTGCCAGCACCCCTTCGACTAGTCTCCAGAATGAGCAGTTCTTC
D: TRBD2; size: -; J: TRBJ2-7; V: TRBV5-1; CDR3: CASSYSSGGSSYEQYF; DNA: TGCGCCAGCAGTTATTCTAGCGGGGGGAGCTCCTACGAGCAGTACTTC
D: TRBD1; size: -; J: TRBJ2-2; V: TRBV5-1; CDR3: CASSLGQGSGELFF; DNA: TGCGCCAGCAGCCTGGGACAGGGGAGCGGGGAGCTGTTTTTT
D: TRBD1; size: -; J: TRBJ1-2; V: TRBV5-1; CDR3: CASRPGQGDYGYTF; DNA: TGCGCCAGCAGACCCGGACAGGGAGACTATGGCTACACCTTC
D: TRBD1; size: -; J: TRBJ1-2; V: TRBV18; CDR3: CASSPRDRSDHGYTF; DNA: TGTGCCAGCTCCCCTAGGGACAGGAGCGATCATGGCTACACCTTC
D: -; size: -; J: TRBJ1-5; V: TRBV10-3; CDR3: CAISGERDTLNQPQHF; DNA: TGTGCCATCAGTGGGGAGCGGGACACTCTAAATCAGCCCCAGCATTTT
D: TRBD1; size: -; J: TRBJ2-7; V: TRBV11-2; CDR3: CASSSPGTGGSYEQYF; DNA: TGTGCCAGCAGCTCCCCCGGGACAGGAGGATCCTACGAGCAGTACTTC
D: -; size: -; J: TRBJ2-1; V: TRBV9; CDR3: CASSVYWGPGNEQFF; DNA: TGTGCCAGCAGCGTATATTGGGGGCCGGGCAATGAGCAGTTCTTC
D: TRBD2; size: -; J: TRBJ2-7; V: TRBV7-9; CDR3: CASSRLAGATYEQYF; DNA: TGTGCCAGCAGTCGTCTAGCGGGAGCCACCTACGAGCAGTACTTC
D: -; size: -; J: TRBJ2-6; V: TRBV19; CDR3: CASSTPGAGANVLTF; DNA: TGTGCCAGTAGTACTCCAGGGGCTGGGGCCAACGTCCTGACTTTC
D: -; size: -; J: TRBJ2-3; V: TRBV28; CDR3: CASSLPSETDTQYF; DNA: TGTGCCAGCAGCCTCCCGAGCGAGACAGATACGCAGTATTTT
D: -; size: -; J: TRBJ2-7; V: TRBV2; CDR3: CASSERGASSYEQYF; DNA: TGTGCCAGCAGTGAACGGGGGGCATCGTCCTACGAGCAGTACTTC
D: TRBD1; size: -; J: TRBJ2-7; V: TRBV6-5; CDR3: CASSLDRDSPYEQYF; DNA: TGTGCCAGCAGCCTGGACCGGGACAGCCCCTACGAGCAGTACTTC
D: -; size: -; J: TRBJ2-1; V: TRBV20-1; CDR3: CSATGYNEQFF; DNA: TGCAGTGCTACAGGCTACAATGAGCAGTTCTTC
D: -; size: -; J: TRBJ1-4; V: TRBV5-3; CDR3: CARSLVGGDNEKLFF; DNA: TGTGCCAGAAGCTTGGTGGGGGGGGATAATGAAAAACTGTTTTTT
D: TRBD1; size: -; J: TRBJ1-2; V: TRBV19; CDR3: CASRDRGYGYTF; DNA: TGTGCCAGTAGGGACAGGGGTTATGGCTACACCTTC
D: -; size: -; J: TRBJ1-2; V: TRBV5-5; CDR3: CASSPDSGGYGYTF; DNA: TGTGCCAGCAGCCCCGACAGCGGGGGATATGGCTACACCTTC
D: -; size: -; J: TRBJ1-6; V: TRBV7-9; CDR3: CASSFLGSSYNSPLHF; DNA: TGTGCCAGCAGCTTTTTGGGGAGCTCCTATAATTCACCCCTCCACTTT
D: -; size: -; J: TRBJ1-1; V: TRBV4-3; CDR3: CASSQELGRTMNTEAFF; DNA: TGCGCCAGCAGCCAAGAACTGGGCCGAACCATGAACACTGAAGCTTTCTTT
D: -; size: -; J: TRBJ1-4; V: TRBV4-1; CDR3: CASSQDGRGREKLFF; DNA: TGCGCCAGCAGCCAAGATGGTAGAGGTAGGGAAAAACTGTTTTTT
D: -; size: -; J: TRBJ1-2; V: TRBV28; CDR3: CASSFGGLYTF; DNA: TGTGCCAGCAGTTTTGGCGGGCTGTACACCTTC
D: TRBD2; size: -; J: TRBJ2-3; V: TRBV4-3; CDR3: CASSQDQGLGSDTQYF; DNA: TGCGCCAGCAGCCAAGATCAGGGACTAGGGTCGGATACGCAGTATTTT
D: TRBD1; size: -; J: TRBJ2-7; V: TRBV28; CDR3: CASSTGTGGYEQYF; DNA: TGTGCCAGCAGTACCGGGACAGGGGGGTACGAGCAGTACTTC
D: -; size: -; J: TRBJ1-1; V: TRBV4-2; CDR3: CASSQDGSNTEAFF; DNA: TGTGCCAGCAGCCAAGACGGTTCGAACACTGAAGCTTTCTTT
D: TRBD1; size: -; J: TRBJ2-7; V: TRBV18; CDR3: CASSPGTGEGYEQYF; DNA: TGTGCCAGCTCACCCGGGACAGGGGAAGGGTACGAGCAGTACTTC
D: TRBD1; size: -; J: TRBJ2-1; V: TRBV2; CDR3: CASSLDRALYNEQFF; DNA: TGTGCCAGCAGTCTGGACAGGGCCCTATACAATGAGCAGTTCTTC
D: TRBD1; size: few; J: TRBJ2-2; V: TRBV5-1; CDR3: CASSEGQWDTGELFF; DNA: TGCGCCAGCAGCGAGGGACAGTGGGACACCGGGGAGCTGTTTTTT
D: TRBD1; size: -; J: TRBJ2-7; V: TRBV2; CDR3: CASRRQGSYEQYF; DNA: TGTGCCAGCAGGCGACAGGGCTCCTACGAGCAGTACTTC
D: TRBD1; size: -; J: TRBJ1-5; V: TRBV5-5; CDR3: CASSLGSGGASQPQHF; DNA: TGTGCCAGCAGCTTGGGGTCAGGGGGCGCCTCTCAGCCCCAGCATTTT
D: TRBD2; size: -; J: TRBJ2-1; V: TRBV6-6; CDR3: CASSLLRGVKGEQFF; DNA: TGTGCCAGCAGTCTTCTCCGGGGGGTCAAGGGTGAGCAGTTCTTC
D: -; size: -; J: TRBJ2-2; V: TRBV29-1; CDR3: CSVAQNTGELFF; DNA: TGCAGCGTTGCACAAAACACCGGGGAGCTGTTTTTT
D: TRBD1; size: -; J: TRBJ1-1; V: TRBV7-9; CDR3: CASSLQDRGLNTEAFF; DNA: TGTGCCAGCAGCTTACAGGACAGGGGATTAAACACTGAAGCTTTCTTT
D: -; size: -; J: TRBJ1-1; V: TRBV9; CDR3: CASSALQENTEAFF; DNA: TGTGCCAGCAGCGCCCTTCAGGAGAACACTGAAGCTTTCTTT
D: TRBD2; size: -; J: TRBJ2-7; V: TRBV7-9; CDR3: CASSRQASGYYEQYF; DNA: TGTGCCAGCAGCCGACAGGCTAGCGGGTACTACGAGCAGTACTTC
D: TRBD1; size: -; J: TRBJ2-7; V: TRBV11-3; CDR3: CASSHGQGSAYEQYF; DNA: TGTGCCAGCAGCCACGGACAGGGCTCGGCCTACGAGCAGTACTTC
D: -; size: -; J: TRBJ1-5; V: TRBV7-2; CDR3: CASSLGRGGNQPQHF; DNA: TGTGCCAGCAGCTTAGGCAGGGGTGGCAATCAGCCCCAGCATTTT
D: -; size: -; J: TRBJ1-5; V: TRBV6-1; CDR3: CASSELNQPQHF; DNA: TGTGCCAGCAGTGAACTAAATCAGCCCCAGCATTTT
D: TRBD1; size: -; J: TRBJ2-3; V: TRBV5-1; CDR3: CASSLQGSGTDTQYF; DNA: TGCGCCAGCAGTTTACAGGGGTCGGGCACAGATACGCAGTATTTT
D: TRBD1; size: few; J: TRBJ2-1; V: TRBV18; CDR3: CASSPGQGYNEQFF; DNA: TGTGCCAGCTCACCGGGACAGGGGTACAATGAGCAGTTCTTC
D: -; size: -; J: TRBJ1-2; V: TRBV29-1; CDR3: CSAQGNYGYTF; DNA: TGCAGCGCCCAGGGTAACTATGGCTACACCTTC
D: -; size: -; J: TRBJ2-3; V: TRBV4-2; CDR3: CASSRPGSSNVVADTQYF; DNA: TGTGCCAGCAGCCGCCCGGGATCTTCAAACGTAGTGGCAGATACGCAGTATTTT
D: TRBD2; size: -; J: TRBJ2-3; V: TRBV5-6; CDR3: CASSLGAGVTDTQYF; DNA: TGTGCCAGCAGCTTAGGGGCGGGGGTCACAGATACGCAGTATTTT
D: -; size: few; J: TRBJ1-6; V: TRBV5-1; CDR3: CPKGRGHSPLHF; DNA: TGCCCCAAAGGCAGGGGCCATTCACCCCTCCACTTT
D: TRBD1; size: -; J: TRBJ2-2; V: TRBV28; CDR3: CASSPLRQGAHTGELFF; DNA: TGTGCCAGCAGCCCTCTTCGACAGGGGGCGCACACCGGGGAGCTGTTTTTT
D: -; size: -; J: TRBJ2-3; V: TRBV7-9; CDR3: CASSQGQPSTDTQYF; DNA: TGTGCCAGCAGCCAAGGACAGCCTTCCACAGATACGCAGTATTTT
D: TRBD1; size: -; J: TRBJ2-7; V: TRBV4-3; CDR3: CASSQDGQGAGEQYF; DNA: TGCGCCAGCAGCCAAGATGGGCAGGGGGCTGGAGAGCAGTACTTC
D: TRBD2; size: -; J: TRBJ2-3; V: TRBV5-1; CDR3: CASSFSSGISTDTQYF; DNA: TGCGCCAGCAGCTTCTCGAGCGGGATTAGCACAGATACGCAGTATTTT
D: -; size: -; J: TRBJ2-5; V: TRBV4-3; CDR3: CASSQERQGQETQYF; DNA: TGCGCCAGCAGCCAAGAACGGCAGGGACAAGAGACCCAGTACTTC
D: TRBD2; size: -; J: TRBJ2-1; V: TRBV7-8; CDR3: CASSLGPLAVSYNEQFF; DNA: TGTGCCAGCAGCTTGGGGCCCCTAGCGGTCTCCTACAATGAGCAGTTCTTC
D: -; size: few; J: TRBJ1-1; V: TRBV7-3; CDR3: CASSLNTEAFF; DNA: TGTGCCAGCAGTCTCAACACTGAAGCTTTCTTT